Detailed here is one T cell receptor (beta chain). Its cognate antigen has yet to be identified. There are no base qualities to consult, and no much larger clone falls within one base. TCRbeta CDR3 regions were amplified from genomic DNA using the immunoSEQ Assay, a bias-controlled multiplex PCR. The source study handled its data this way. Nucleated cell counts per sample were estimated from amplification of reference gene primers within the assay. To quantify the absolute abundance of each unique TCRbeta CDR3 rearrangement, sequence reads were collapsed and filtered. For each sample, productive Simpson clonality was calculated as the square root of Simpson's diversity index over productive rearrangements. This is the immuneACCESS table as TCRdb keeps it, with only in-frame sequences that have V and J called. A part of the clones is gone; compared with another copy, unresolved V genes explain less than half, and the rest is unexplained. That table gives V, J and clone size, and the DNA gave D and trimming. For this sample the table gives about 130,000 clones, of which roughly 79% were detected only once. In total, the top ten clones hold roughly a tenth of the sample.

The germline V gene gives CDR1 as MNHEY and CDR2 as SVGAGI. Relative to germline, V is missing 3 bases and J is missing 4 bases, with 7 bases of the junction outside any gene match. The cysteine opens and the phenylalanine closes a CDR3 of 15 amino acids. Here the CDR3 DNA is all that survives: 45 bases in frame from base 1. Each collaborating institution followed its own protocols to collect whole blood in K2EDTA tubes. For TCRbeta analysis, collaborators shipped samples in one of three forms: frozen whole blood, isolated PBMCs, or DNA extracted from either of those sample types. The data were obtained in a study of blood T cell repertoires in COVID-19 (TCRdb year 2020). Notes on the research overall: Collaborator samples came from the United States, Italy and Spain and covered acute and convalescent phases of COVID-19. The material from the prospective study consisted of cDNA or gDNA derived from T cells, B-cell-depleted T cells, or PBMCs. Subjects who had been exposed to COVID-19, were actively infected with it, or had recovered from it provided the deeply sampled blood TCRbeta repertoires that made up the dataset. The repertoires were made available in a free public database intended to serve as a resource for research on the immune response to SARS-CoV-2. The samples were drawn from two sources: the first 160 participants of the ongoing ImmuneRACE study, and about 1,300 subjects contributed by 6 global collaborators. A de-identified subject ID, COVID-19 status, age in years and sex were almost always included in the sample metadata. Where available, HLA class I and class II types were taken from metadata supplied by the sample provider and were not determined by assay-based typing. What the study reported, not specific to this receptor: How much clinical and demographic metadata was included differed by source and by participant, and the metadata was provided uncurated.

Material: peripheral blood. The sequence came from a human donor in a cohort sampled during active COVID-19. The receptor chain draws on TRBV6-5 and TRBJ1-2; TRBD1 agrees with 8 junctional bases. The sequence in DNA is TGTGCCAGCAGTTATAACAGGGGGGGAGGCTATGGCTACACCTTC. Translated, this is CASSYNRGGGYGYTF.